The rows below give T cell receptor beta chains drawn from one sample of a study of shared clonotypes between healthy human individuals. Profiled with immunoSEQ multiplex PCR; TCRdb holds only in-frame clones, not every one. The table records 1.4 million or so clones, 97% to 99% of them present only once. The sequenced material came from naive CD4+ T cells sorted from blood. The receptor set was obtained from a man younger than 45 in good health. Both conserved end residues are part of each CDR3. The order of the fields is clone size, D gene, V gene, J gene, CDR3 protein, CDR3 DNA. A D gene is named only where the DNA matches it firmly. Size is stated for part of the rows, as once, few or many counts, or as a class when the clone is expanded.

size: once
D: NA
V: TRBV27
J: TRBJ2-3
CDR3: CASSPPLQGSTDTQYF
DNA: TGTGCCAGCAGTCCACCGCTACAGGGAAGCACAGATACGCAGTATTTT

size: once
D: TRBD1
V: TRBV25-1
J: TRBJ2-1
CDR3: CASSTGGTYNEQFF
DNA: TGTGCCAGCAGCACAGGGGGCACCTACAATGAGCAGTTCTTC

size: NA
D: NA
V: TRBV20-1
J: TRBJ2-1
CDR3: CSARDPPEQFF
DNA: TGCAGTGCTAGAGATCCCCCCGAGCAGTTCTTC

size: NA
D: NA
V: TRBV5-1
J: TRBJ1-1
CDR3: CASSLDSYTEAFF
DNA: TGCGCCAGCAGCTTGGACAGCTACACTGAAGCTTTCTTT

size: once
D: NA
V: TRBV15
J: TRBJ1-1
CDR3: CATSRPTPGGTEAFF
DNA: TGTGCCACCAGCAGACCAACCCCGGGAGGGACTGAAGCTTTCTTT

size: NA
D: NA
V: TRBV19
J: TRBJ2-7
CDR3: CASSNGRREQYF
DNA: TGTGCCAGTAGTAACGGGAGAAGGGAGCAGTACTTC

size: once
D: NA
V: TRBV5-1
J: TRBJ1-1
CDR3: CASSLSTREAFF
DNA: TGCGCCAGCAGCTTGTCGACCAGGGAGGCTTTCTTT

size: NA
D: TRBD1
V: TRBV5-8
J: TRBJ2-7
CDR3: CASSLGDRGSSEQYF
DNA: TGTGCCAGCAGCTTGGGGGACAGGGGATCCTCCGAGCAGTACTTC

size: NA
D: TRBD2
V: TRBV29-1
J: TRBJ2-2
CDR3: CSVRIGVTGGETGELFF
DNA: TGCAGCGTTCGGATCGGAGTCACGGGAGGGGAGACCGGGGAGCTGTTTTTT

size: once
D: TRBD2
V: TRBV18
J: TRBJ2-4
CDR3: CASSPQTSLRSIQYF
DNA: TGTGCCAGCTCACCACAGACTAGCCTCAGAAGCATTCAGTACTTC

size: NA
D: NA
V: TRBV30
J: TRBJ1-5
CDR3: CAWSVSRAQPQHF
DNA: TGTGCCTGGAGTGTTAGTAGGGCTCAGCCCCAGCATTTT

size: NA
D: NA
V: TRBV5-5
J: TRBJ2-3
CDR3: CASSLLAGSGRTDTQYF
DNA: TGTGCCAGCAGCTTACTCGCGGGTAGCGGCCGCACAGATACGCAGTATTTT

size: once
D: TRBD2
V: TRBV12-5
J: TRBJ2-1
CDR3: CASGLGLAGGLRQFF
DNA: TGTGCTAGTGGTTTGGGACTAGCGGGAGGGCTTCGACAGTTCTTC

size: NA
D: TRBD1
V: TRBV9
J: TRBJ2-1
CDR3: CASSVEPGGNYNEQFF
DNA: TGTGCCAGCAGCGTAGAGCCAGGGGGAAACTACAATGAGCAGTTCTTC

size: NA
D: NA
V: TRBV30
J: TRBJ1-2
CDR3: CAWKPSTHSNYGYTF
DNA: TGTGCCTGGAAGCCTTCTACCCACTCTAACTATGGCTACACCTTC

size: NA
D: TRBD2
V: TRBV20-1
J: TRBJ2-7
CDR3: CSGGGTYEQYF
DNA: TGCAGTGGGGGGGGAACCTACGAGCAGTACTTC

size: NA
D: TRBD2
V: TRBV6-5
J: TRBJ2-7
CDR3: CASSPAGVTYEQYF
DNA: TGTGCCAGCAGTCCTGCGGGAGTTACCTACGAGCAGTACTTC

size: NA
D: NA
V: TRBV18
J: TRBJ2-1
CDR3: CASSHDREGEQFF
DNA: TGTGCCAGCTCACACGACCGGGAAGGTGAGCAGTTCTTC

size: NA
D: TRBD2
V: TRBV15
J: TRBJ2-1
CDR3: CATSGPGGWYNEQFF
DNA: TGTGCCACCAGCGGCCCGGGAGGTTGGTACAATGAGCAGTTCTTC

size: NA
D: NA
V: TRBV18
J: TRBJ2-1
CDR3: CASSPLGNEQFF
DNA: TGTGCCAGCTCACCACTGGGCAATGAGCAGTTCTTC

size: NA
D: NA
V: TRBV27
J: TRBJ2-7
CDR3: CAGYGGSAYEQYF
DNA: TGTGCCGGGTACGGGGGTAGCGCCTACGAGCAGTACTTC

size: NA
D: NA
V: TRBV29-1
J: TRBJ2-7
CDR3: CSVLFYQRISYEQYF
DNA: TGCAGCGTTCTATTTTACCAGCGCATCTCCTACGAGCAGTACTTC

size: NA
D: TRBD1
V: TRBV19
J: TRBJ2-2
CDR3: CASSINRGLTGELFF
DNA: TGTGCCAGTAGTATTAACAGGGGGCTGACCGGGGAGCTGTTTTTT

size: NA
D: NA
V: TRBV20-1
J: TRBJ2-1
CDR3: CSASPHEQFF
DNA: TGCAGTGCTAGCCCCCATGAGCAGTTCTTC

size: once
D: TRBD2
V: TRBV19
J: TRBJ2-1
CDR3: CASSIRTGRGRGYYNEQFF
DNA: TGTGCCAGTAGTATCAGAACAGGACGCGGGAGAGGGTACTACAATGAGCAGTTCTTC

size: once
D: NA
V: TRBV10-3
J: TRBJ2-7
CDR3: CAISFQGGTYEQYF
DNA: TGTGCCATCAGTTTCCAGGGAGGAACCTACGAGCAGTACTTC

size: NA
D: TRBD1
V: TRBV9
J: TRBJ1-3
CDR3: CASSVGQAGNTIYF
DNA: TGTGCCAGCAGCGTGGGACAGGCTGGAAACACCATATATTTT

size: NA
D: NA
V: TRBV7-9
J: TRBJ2-2
CDR3: CASFHRGLPTGELFF
DNA: TGTGCCAGCTTTCATCGGGGCCTGCCTACCGGGGAGCTGTTTTTT

size: NA
D: TRBD1
V: TRBV28
J: TRBJ2-7
CDR3: CASMGQEPYEQYF
DNA: TGTGCCAGCATGGGACAGGAGCCCTACGAGCAGTACTTC

size: once
D: TRBD2
V: TRBV19
J: TRBJ2-2
CDR3: CASTALAGGRSTGELFF
DNA: TGTGCCAGTACCGCACTAGCGGGAGGGCGTAGCACCGGGGAGCTGTTTTTT

size: NA
D: TRBD2
V: TRBV5-1
J: TRBJ2-1
CDR3: CASSLAASSYNEQFF
DNA: TGCGCCAGCAGTCTAGCGGCAAGCTCCTACAATGAGCAGTTCTTC

size: NA
D: NA
V: TRBV7-2
J: TRBJ1-3
CDR3: CASSLIVGGNTIYF
DNA: TGTGCCAGCAGCTTAATAGTTGGTGGAAACACCATATATTTT

size: NA
D: TRBD2
V: TRBV6-6
J: TRBJ2-5
CDR3: CASSYLGREVQETQYF
DNA: TGTGCCAGCAGTTACTTGGGGAGGGAGGTCCAAGAGACCCAGTACTTC

size: once
D: TRBD2
V: TRBV9
J: TRBJ2-5
CDR3: CASSDLAGGETQYF
DNA: TGTGCCAGCAGCGATTTAGCGGGAGGCGAGACCCAGTACTTC

size: NA
D: NA
V: TRBV5-1
J: TRBJ1-3
CDR3: CASSLVQAVDVNTIYF
DNA: TGCGCCAGCAGCTTGGTCCAGGCGGTCGATGTAAACACCATATATTTT

size: NA
D: TRBD2
V: TRBV18
J: TRBJ2-7
CDR3: CASSPARGEQYF
DNA: TGTGCCAGCTCACCAGCGCGGGGGGAGCAGTACTTC

size: NA
D: TRBD1
V: TRBV6-6
J: TRBJ2-7
CDR3: CASGRDRSHEQYF
DNA: TGTGCCAGCGGCCGGGACAGGTCACACGAGCAGTACTTC

size: NA
D: NA
V: TRBV18
J: TRBJ2-1
CDR3: CASSPSVANNEQFF
DNA: TGTGCCAGCTCACCCTCGGTCGCGAACAATGAGCAGTTCTTC

size: NA
D: TRBD1
V: TRBV11-2
J: TRBJ2-7
CDR3: CASSPGQGAYEQYF
DNA: TGTGCCAGCAGCCCCGGACAGGGGGCCTACGAGCAGTACTTC

size: NA
D: NA
V: TRBV7-6
J: TRBJ2-3
CDR3: CASSLLGLADTTDTQYF
DNA: TGTGCCAGCAGCTTATTAGGGCTAGCCGACACCACAGATACGCAGTATTTT

size: NA
D: NA
V: TRBV5-4
J: TRBJ2-5
CDR3: CASSVGGEETQYF
DNA: TGTGCCAGCAGCGTGGGGGGTGAAGAGACCCAGTACTTC

size: NA
D: NA
V: TRBV27
J: TRBJ2-7
CDR3: CASSLQGGFSYEQYF
DNA: TGTGCCAGCAGTTTACAGGGTGGTTTCTCCTACGAGCAGTACTTC

size: NA
D: NA
V: TRBV10-3
J: TRBJ1-1
CDR3: CAINQGSTEAFF
DNA: TGTGCCATCAACCAGGGGTCCACTGAAGCTTTCTTT

size: NA
D: NA
V: TRBV15
J: TRBJ2-1
CDR3: CATSRDLADNNEQFF
DNA: TGTGCCACCAGCAGAGATTTAGCGGATAACAATGAGCAGTTCTTC

size: NA
D: TRBD1
V: TRBV29-1
J: TRBJ1-5
CDR3: CSVEERDRGNQPQHF
DNA: TGCAGCGTTGAAGAACGGGACAGGGGCAATCAGCCCCAGCATTTT

size: NA
D: NA
V: TRBV7-9
J: TRBJ2-2
CDR3: CASRTWGELFF
DNA: TGTGCCAGCAGGACTTGGGGGGAGCTGTTTTTT

size: NA
D: NA
V: TRBV2
J: TRBJ2-7
CDR3: CASSVERNYEQYF
DNA: TGTGCCAGCAGTGTAGAACGGAACTACGAGCAGTACTTC

size: NA
D: NA
V: TRBV18
J: TRBJ2-2
CDR3: CASSPAGSNTGELFF
DNA: TGTGCCAGCTCACCGGCCGGATCGAACACCGGGGAGCTGTTTTTT

size: NA
D: TRBD2
V: TRBV5-1
J: TRBJ2-3
CDR3: CASSLITSGTSTDTQYF
DNA: TGCGCCAGCAGCTTAATAACTAGCGGCACAAGCACAGATACGCAGTATTTT